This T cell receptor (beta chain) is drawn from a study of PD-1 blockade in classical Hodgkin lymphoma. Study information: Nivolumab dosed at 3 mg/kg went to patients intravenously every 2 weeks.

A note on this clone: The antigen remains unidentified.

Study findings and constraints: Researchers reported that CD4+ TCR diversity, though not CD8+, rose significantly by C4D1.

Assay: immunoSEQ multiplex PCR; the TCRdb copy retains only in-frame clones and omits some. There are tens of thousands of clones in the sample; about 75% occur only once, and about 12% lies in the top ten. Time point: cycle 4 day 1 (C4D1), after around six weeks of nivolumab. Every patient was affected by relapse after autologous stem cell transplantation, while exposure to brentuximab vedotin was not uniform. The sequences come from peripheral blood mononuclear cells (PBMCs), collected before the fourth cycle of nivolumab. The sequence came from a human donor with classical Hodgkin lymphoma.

CDR3 sequence reads: CASSSTYLWGAHNTGELFF. For the CDR3, the DNA is TGTGCCAGCAGTTCCACTTACCTCTGGGGGGCACATAACACCGGGGAGCTGTTTTTT. V is TRBV28 and J is TRBJ2-2; D tentatively fits TRBD1 or TRBD2 (6 bases each). V was clipped by 4 bases and J by 2 bases, with 23 bases between them. The germline V gene has CDR1 MDHEN and CDR2 SYDVKM. CDR3 length equals 19 residues.